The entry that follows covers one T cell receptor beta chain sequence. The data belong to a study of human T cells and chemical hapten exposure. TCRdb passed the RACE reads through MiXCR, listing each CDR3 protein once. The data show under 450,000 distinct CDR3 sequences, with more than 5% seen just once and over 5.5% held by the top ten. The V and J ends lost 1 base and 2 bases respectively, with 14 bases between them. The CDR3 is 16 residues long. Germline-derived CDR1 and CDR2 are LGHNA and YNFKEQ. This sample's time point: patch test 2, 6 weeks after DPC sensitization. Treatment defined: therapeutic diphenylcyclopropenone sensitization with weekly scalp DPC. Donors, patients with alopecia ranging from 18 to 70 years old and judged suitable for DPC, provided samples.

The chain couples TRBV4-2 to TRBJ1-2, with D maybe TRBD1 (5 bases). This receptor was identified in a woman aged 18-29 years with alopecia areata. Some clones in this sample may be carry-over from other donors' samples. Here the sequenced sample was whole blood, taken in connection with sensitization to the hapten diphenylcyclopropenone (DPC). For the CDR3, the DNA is TGTGCCAGCAGCCAAGCATCTATAGGGGAAAACTATGGCTACACCTTC. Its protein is CASSQASIGENYGYTF.